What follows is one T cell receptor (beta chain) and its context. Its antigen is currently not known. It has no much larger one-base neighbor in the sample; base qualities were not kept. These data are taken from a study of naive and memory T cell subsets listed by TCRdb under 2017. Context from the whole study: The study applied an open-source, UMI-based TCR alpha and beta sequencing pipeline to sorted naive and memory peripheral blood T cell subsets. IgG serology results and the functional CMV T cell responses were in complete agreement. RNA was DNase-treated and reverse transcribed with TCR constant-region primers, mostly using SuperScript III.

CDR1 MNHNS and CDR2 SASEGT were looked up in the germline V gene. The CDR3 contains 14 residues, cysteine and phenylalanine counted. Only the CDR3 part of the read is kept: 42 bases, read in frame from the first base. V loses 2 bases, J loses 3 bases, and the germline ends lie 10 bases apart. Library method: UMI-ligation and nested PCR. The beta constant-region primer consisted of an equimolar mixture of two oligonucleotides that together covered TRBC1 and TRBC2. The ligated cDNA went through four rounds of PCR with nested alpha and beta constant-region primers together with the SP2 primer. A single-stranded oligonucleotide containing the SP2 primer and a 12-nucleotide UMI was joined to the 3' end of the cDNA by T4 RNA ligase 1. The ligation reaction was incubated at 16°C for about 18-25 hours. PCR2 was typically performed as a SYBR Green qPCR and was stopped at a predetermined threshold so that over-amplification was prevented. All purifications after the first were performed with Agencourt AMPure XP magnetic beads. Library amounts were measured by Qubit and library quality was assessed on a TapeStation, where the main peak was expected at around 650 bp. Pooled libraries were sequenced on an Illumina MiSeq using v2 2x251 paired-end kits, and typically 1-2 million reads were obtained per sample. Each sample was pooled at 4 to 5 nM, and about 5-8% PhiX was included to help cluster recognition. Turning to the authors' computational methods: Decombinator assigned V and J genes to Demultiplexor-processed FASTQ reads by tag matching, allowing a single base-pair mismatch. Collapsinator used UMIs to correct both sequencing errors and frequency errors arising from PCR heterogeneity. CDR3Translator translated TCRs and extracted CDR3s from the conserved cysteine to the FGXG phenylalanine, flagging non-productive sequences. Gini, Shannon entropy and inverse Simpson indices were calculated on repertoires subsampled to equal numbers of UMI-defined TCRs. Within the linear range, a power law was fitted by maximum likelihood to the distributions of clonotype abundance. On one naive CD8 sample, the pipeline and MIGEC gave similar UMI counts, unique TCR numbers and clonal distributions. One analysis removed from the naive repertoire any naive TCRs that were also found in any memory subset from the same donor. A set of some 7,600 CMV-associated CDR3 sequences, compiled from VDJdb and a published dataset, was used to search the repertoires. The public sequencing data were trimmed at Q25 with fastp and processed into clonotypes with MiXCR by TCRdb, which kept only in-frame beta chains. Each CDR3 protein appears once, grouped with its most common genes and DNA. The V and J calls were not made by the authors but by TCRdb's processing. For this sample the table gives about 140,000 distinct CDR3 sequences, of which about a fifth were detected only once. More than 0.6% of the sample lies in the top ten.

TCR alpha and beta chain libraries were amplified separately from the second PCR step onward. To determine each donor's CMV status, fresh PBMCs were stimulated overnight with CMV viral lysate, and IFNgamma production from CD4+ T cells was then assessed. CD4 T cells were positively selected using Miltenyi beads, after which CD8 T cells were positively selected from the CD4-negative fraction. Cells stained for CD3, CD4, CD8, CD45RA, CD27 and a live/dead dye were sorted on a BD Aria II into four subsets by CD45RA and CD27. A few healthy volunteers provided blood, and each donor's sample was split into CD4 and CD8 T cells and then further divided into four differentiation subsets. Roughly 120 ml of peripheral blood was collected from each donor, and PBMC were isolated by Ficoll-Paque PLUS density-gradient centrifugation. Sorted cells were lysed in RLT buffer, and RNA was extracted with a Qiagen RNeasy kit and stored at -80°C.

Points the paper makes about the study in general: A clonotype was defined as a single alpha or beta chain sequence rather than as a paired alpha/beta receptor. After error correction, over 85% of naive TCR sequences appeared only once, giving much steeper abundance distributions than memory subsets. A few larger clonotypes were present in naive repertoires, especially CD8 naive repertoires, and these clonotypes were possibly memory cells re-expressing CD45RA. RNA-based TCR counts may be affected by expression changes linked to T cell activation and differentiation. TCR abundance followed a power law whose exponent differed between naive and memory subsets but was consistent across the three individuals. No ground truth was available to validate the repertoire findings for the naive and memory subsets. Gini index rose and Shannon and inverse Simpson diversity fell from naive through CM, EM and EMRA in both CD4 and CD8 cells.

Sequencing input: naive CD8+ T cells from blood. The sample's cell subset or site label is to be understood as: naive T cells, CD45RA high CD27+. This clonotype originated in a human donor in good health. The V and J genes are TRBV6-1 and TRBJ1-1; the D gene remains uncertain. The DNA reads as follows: TGTGCCAGCAGTGAATCCAGAGAGGACACTGAAGCTTTCTTT. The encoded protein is CASSESREDTEAFF.